Listed below are T cell receptor beta chains from one sample, sequenced in a study of monozygotic twins with inflammatory bowel disease. After re-calling the 5' RACE reads, TCRdb lists one entry per CDR3 protein, DNA absent. Its clone listing holds some 300,000 distinct CDR3 sequences. The sample was blood. These receptors were obtained from a human donor with ulcerative colitis or Crohn's disease, or a healthy co-twin of an affected twin (not recorded which). The CDR3 runs from the conserved cysteine through the conserved F or W.

v_call	j_call	cdr3_aa
TRBV5-1	TRBJ2-7	CASSLETGAISRYEQYF
TRBV20-1	TRBJ2-1	CSARDAGQGRTYNEQFF
TRBV12-3/TRBV12-4	TRBJ1-3	CASSTILGNTIYF
TRBV12-3/TRBV12-4	TRBJ1-5	CDSSWGSGQGNQPQHF
TRBV12-3/TRBV12-4	TRBJ2-7	CASSPGQGPSYEQYF
TRBV5-1	TRBJ1-1	CASSSTTGGLTEAFF
TRBV7-2	TRBJ1-1	CASSLGNQAFF
TRBV5-1	TRBJ1-2	CASSLDDRASYGYTF
TRBV5-5	TRBJ1-1	CASSLGPDTEAFF
TRBV28	TRBJ1-1	CASSPDRRAEAFF
TRBV6-5	TRBJ2-1	CASSSGTSGYEQFF
TRBV7-2	TRBJ2-1	CASSPSLDSYNEQFF
TRBV5-1	TRBJ1-4	CASRSGATNEKLFF